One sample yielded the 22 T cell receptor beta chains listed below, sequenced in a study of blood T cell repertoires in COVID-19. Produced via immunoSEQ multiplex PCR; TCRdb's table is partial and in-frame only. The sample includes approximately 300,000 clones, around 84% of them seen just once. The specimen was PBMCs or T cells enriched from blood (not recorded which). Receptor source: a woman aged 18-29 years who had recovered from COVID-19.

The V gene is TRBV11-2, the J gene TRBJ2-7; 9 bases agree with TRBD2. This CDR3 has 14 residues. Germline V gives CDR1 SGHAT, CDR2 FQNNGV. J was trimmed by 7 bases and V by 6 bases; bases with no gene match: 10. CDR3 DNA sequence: TGTGCCAGCAGGTTAAGCGGGAGGTCGTATGAGCAGTACTTC. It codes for CASRLSGRSYEQYF.

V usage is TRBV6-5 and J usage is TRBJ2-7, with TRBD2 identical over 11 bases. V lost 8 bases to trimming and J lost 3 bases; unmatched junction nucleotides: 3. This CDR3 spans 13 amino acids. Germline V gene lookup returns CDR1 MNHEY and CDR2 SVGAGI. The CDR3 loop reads CASSGTSGYEQYF. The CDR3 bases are TGTGCCAGCTCTGGGACTAGCGGCTACGAGCAGTACTTC.

The CDR3 DNA reads TGTGCCAGCAGTTCGAGACAGGGGTCTGGCTACACCTTC. Translated, it gives CASSSRQGSGYTF. The gene calls are TRBV6-5 and TRBJ1-2; 8 nucleotides align to TRBD1. The CDR3 totals 13 residues. After removal of 4 bases from V and 7 bases from J, the junction contained 5 bases not matched to a gene. Germline V gives CDR1 MNHEY, CDR2 SVGAGI.

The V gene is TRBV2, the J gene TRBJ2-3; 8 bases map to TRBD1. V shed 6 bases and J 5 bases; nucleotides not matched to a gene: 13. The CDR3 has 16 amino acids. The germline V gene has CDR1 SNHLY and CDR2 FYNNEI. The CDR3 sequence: CASRSGQGYILDTQYF. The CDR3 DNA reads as TGTGCCAGCAGGAGTGGACAGGGCTACATTCTAGATACGCAGTATTTT.

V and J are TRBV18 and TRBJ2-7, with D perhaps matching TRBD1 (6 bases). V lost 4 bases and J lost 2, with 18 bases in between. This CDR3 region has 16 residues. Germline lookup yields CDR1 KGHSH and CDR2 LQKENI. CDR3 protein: CASSRQENLPTYEQYF. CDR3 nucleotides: TGTGCCAGCTCACGACAGGAGAACCTACCAACCTACGAGCAGTACTTC.

The CDR3 region has the DNA TGCAGCCAGGGGGATAATGAAAAACTGTTTTTT. Its protein is CSQGDNEKLFF. This chain links TRBV20-1 with TRBJ1-4; 7 bases are a match to TRBD1. Germline loops: CDR1 DFQATT, CDR2 SNEGSKA (reference sequence). This CDR3 is built from 11 residues.

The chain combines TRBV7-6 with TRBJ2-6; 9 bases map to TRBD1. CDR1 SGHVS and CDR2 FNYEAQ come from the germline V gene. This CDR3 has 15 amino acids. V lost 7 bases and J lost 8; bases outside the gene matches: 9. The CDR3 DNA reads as TGTGCCAGCACCCTAGACGGGACAGGGACCAACGTCCTGACTTTC. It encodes CASTLDGTGTNVLTF.

Written as DNA, the CDR3 is TGTGCCAGCAGTTACGCAGGGGATTTTAGCACAGATACGCAGTATTTT. Translated: CASSYAGDFSTDTQYF. The chain employs TRBV6-5 and TRBJ2-3, with TRBD1 as a possible D gene (6 bases). Germline CDR1 is MNHEY and CDR2 is SVGAGI. There are 16 residues in the CDR3. V lost 2 bases and J lost 0, with 12 bases in between.

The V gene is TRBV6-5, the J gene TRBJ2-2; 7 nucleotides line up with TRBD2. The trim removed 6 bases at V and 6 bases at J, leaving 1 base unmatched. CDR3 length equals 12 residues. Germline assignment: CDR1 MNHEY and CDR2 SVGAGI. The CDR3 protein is CASRREAGELFF. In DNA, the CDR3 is TGTGCCAGCAGACGGGAGGCCGGGGAGCTGTTTTTT.

The CDR3 DNA reads TGTGCCAGCAGCCGCCCGTCAGGGAATCCTGGCTACACCTTC. This encodes CASSRPSGNPGYTF. The rearrangement links TRBV28 to TRBJ1-2; a possible D gene is TRBD1 (5 bases). The V gene lost 6 bases and the J gene lost 7 bases, with 18 bases spanning the gap. The germline V gene has CDR1 MDHEN and CDR2 SYDVKM. The CDR3 covers 14 residues.

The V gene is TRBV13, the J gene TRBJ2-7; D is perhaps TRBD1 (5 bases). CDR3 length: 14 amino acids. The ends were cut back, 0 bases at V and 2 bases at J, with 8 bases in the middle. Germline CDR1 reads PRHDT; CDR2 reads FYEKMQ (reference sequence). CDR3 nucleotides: TGTGCCAGCAGCTTAGGTAGGGGCCCCTACGAGCAGTACTTC. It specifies CASSLGRGPYEQYF.

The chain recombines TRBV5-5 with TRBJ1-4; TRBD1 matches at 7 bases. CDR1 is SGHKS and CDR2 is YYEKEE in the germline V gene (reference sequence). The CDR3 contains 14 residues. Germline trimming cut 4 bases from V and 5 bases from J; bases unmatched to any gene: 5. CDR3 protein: CASSAGQLNEKLFF. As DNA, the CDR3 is TGTGCCAGCAGCGCGGGACAGCTGAATGAAAAACTGTTTTTT.

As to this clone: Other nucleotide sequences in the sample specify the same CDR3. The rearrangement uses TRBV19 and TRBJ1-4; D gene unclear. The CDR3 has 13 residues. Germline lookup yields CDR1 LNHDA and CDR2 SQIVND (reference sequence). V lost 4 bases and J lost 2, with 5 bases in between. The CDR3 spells CASSRATNEKLFF. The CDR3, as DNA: TGTGCCAGTAGTAGAGCGACTAATGAAAAACTGTTTTTT. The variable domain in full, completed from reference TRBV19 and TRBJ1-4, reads DGGITQSPKYLFRKEGQNVTLSCEQNLNHDAMYWYRQDPGQGLRLIYYSQIVNDFQKGDIAEGYSVSREKKESFPLTVTSAQKNPTAFYLCASSRATNEKLFFGSGTQLSVL.

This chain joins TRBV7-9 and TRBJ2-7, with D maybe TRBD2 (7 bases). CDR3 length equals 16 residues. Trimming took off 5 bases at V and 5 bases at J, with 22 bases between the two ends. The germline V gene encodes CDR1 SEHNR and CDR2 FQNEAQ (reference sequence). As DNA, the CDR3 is TGTGCCAGCAGCCCCCAAGGGGGAGGGACGGTGAACGAGCAGTACTTC. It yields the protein CASSPQGGGTVNEQYF.

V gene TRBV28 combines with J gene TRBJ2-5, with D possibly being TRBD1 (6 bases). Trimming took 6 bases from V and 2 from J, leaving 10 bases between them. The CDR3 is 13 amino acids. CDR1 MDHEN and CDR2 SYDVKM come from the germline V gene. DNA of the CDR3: TGTGCCAGCAGCTTGGACAGACAAGAGACCCAGTACTTC. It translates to CASSLDRQETQYF.

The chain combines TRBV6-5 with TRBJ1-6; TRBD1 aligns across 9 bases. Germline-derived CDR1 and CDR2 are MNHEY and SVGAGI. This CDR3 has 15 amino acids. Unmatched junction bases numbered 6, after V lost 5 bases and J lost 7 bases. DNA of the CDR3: TGTGCCAGCAGTACGACCGGGACAGGGAATTCACCCCTCCACTTT. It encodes CASSTTGTGNSPLHF.

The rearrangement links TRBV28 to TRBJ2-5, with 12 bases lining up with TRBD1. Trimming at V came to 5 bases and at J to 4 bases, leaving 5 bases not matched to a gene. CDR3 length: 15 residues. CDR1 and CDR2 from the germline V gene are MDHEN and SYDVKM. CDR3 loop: CASSRGQGAGETQYF. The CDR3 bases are TGTGCCAGCAGTAGGGGACAGGGGGCCGGAGAGACCCAGTACTTC.

The CDR3 loop reads CASGLAQDALYGYTF. CDR3 bases: TGTGCTAGTGGTTTGGCACAGGATGCCCTCTATGGCTACACCTTC. This rearrangement joins TRBV12-5 to TRBJ1-2; the D gene is possibly TRBD1 (5 bases). This CDR3 is built from 15 residues. The germline CDR1 and CDR2 sequences are LGHNT and FRNRAP. V was pared by 1 base and J by 4 bases, with 13 bases between.

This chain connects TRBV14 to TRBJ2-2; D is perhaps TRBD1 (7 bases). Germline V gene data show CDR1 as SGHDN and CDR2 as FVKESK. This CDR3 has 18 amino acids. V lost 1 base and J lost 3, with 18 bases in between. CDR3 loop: CASSQVPTQGEDTGELFF. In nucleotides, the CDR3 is TGTGCCAGCAGCCAAGTACCAACTCAGGGGGAGGACACCGGGGAGCTGTTTTTT.

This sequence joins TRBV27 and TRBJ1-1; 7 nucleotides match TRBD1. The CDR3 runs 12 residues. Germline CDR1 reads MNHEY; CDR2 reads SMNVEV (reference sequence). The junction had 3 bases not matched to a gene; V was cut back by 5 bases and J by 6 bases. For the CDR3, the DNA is TGTGCCAGCAGTGGACAGGCCCCTGAAGCTTTCTTT. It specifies CASSGQAPEAFF.

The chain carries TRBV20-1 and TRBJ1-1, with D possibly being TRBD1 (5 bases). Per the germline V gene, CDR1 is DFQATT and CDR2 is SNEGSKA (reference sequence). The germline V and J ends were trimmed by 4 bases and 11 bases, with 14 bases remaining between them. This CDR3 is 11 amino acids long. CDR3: CSAKARASAFF. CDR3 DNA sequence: TGCAGTGCTAAGGCCAGGGCAAGCGCTTTCTTT.

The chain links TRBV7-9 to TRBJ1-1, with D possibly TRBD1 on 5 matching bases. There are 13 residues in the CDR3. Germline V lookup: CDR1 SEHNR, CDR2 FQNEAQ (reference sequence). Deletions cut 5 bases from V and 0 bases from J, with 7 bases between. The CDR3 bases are TGTGCCAGCAGCCCAGGGATGAACACTGAAGCTTTCTTT. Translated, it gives CASSPGMNTEAFF.